The rows below give T cell receptor beta chains drawn from one sample of a study of T cells in Graves' hyperthyroidism and ophthalmopathy. Each CDR3 protein gets one entry after TCRdb re-called the multiplex PCR reads with MiXCR. This sample carries roughly 740,000 distinct CDR3 sequences, around 17% of them seen once, and the ten largest clones take roughly 8%. Material: blood. These receptors were obtained from a young man with Graves' hyperthyroidism. CDR3s leave out the opening cysteine and the closing phenylalanine or tryptophan.

V	length	J	CDR3
TRBV12-5	12	TRBJ2-3	ASRWTEVADTQY
TRBV7-6	13	TRBJ1-4	ASSVEAGAGEKLF
TRBV4-2	14	TRBJ2-3	ASSQGAGGPIDTQY
TRBV27	10	TRBJ2-7	ASRTGVREQY
TRBV11-2	15	TRBJ2-5	ASSLGSLAGEEETQY
TRBV2	11	TRBJ2-3	ASSGRATDTQY
TRBV29-1	11	TRBJ2-2	SVEDGVTGELF
TRBV9	9	TRBJ2-7	ASSNGGEQY
TRBV24-1	15	TRBJ2-3	ATSERSGGLSTATQY
TRBV28	10	TRBJ2-7	ASRENGYEQY
TRBV19	13	TRBJ2-2	ASSISWGATGELF
TRBV7-2	12	TRBJ2-5	ASSLRDRQETQY
TRBV9	12	TRBJ2-7	ASSARTGTNEQY
TRBV4-1	14	TRBJ1-2	ASSHPGQRGYYGYT
TRBV7-9	13	TRBJ2-7	ASSLAEGQSYEQY
TRBV7-2	11	TRBJ2-3	ASSARPPGTQY
TRBV5-1	15	TRBJ2-7	ASSSGLGSGVSGEQY
TRBV18	14	TRBJ1-3	ASSHRDRHSGNTIY
TRBV7-8	17	TRBJ2-1	ASRSKTGTSGKSYNEQF
TRBV12-3/TRBV12-4	12	TRBJ1-5	ASSFTGSNQPQH
TRBV28	14	TRBJ2-7	ASSVTGDVSSYEQY
TRBV20-1	13	TRBJ2-5	SARDRRGNQETQY
TRBV20-1	12	TRBJ2-3	SRVGAGAGDTQY
TRBV28	12	TRBJ2-7	ASSSATPRNEQY
TRBV7-9	14	TRBJ1-1	ASSLTPGTVNTEAF
TRBV4-1	12	TRBJ1-2	ASSQDRGGTGYT
TRBV12-3/TRBV12-4	13	TRBJ1-5	ASTPGERYNQPQH
TRBV28	11	TRBJ1-5	ASRQALNQPQH
TRBV4-3	12	TRBJ1-2	ASSQLGNNYGYT
TRBV20-1	13	TRBJ2-1	SARSLDAWVNEQF
TRBV3-1	14	TRBJ2-2	ASSQDQGLLSGELF
TRBV7-7	15	TRBJ2-2	ASSGQLAADNTGELF
TRBV7-6	15	TRBJ2-6	ASSLTGLASGANVLT